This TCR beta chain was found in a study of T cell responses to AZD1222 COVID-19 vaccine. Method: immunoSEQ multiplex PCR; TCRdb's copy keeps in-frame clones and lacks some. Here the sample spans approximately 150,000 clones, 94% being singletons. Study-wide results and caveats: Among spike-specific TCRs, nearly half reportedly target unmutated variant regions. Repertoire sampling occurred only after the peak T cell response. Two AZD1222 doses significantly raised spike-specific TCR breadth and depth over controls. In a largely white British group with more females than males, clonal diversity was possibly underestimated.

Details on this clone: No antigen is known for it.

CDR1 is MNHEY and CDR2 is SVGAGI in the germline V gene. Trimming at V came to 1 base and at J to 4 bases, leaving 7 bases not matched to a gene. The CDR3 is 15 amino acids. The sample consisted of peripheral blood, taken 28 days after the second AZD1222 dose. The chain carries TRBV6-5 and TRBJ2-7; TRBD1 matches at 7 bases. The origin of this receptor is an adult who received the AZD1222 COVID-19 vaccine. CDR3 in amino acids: CASSYLGGRGYEQYF. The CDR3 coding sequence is TGTGCCAGCAGTTACTTAGGGGGCAGGGGTTACGAGCAGTACTTC.